The 31 T cell receptor beta chains given below trace back to one sample, sequenced in a study of T cells after yellow fever vaccination. MiXCR was run by TCRdb on the 5' RACE reads, yielding one entry per CDR3 protein. This table holds 500,000 to 550,000 distinct CDR3 sequences, about a fifth found once. The sample consisted of PBMCs, taken roughly 20 days after the first yellow fever vaccination. The receptors stem from a man aged 18 to 35 who received the YFV17D yellow fever vaccine.

The chain joins TRBV28 to TRBJ1-2; no clear D. The CDR3 spans 13 residues. The germline V gene encodes CDR1 MDHEN and CDR2 SYDVKM. The germline V and J ends were trimmed by 4 bases and 8 bases, with 14 bases remaining between them. The CDR3: CASSYSSMQGYTF. The CDR3 nucleotides are TGTGCCAGCAGTTATTCGTCCATGCAGGGCTACACCTTC.

This chain connects TRBV6-2 or TRBV6-3 to TRBJ2-7; 9 bases are shared with TRBD1. Germline CDR1 reads MNHEY; CDR2 reads SVGEGT. J gave up 4 bases and V 6 bases, and 1 base lay outside the gene matches. The CDR3 extends over 12 amino acids. The CDR3 loop reads CASRGQGYEQYV. In DNA form, the CDR3 reads TGTGCCAGCAGGGGACAGGGATACGAGCAGTACGTC.

This clonotype was seen more than once but under ten times. The J gene is TRBJ1-2, the V gene TRBV2; TRBD1 matches at 8 bases. CDR3 length equals 14 residues. Germline V CDR1 and CDR2: SNHLY, FYNNEI. Trimming at V came to 7 bases and at J to 2 bases, leaving 6 bases not matched to a gene. Written as DNA, the CDR3 is TGTGCCAGCACTATCGACAGGGGAAACTATGGCTACACCTTC. Translating it yields CASTIDRGNYGYTF.

V is TRBV4-1 and J is TRBJ1-2; 10 nucleotides align to TRBD1. Germline V CDR1 and CDR2: MGHRA, YSYEKL. The CDR3 is 15 amino acids. V dropped 1 base and J dropped 4; count of bases not matched to a gene: 3. In DNA form, the CDR3 reads TGCGCCAGCAGCCAAGCGGGACAGGGGTTCTATGGCTACACCTTC. It yields the protein CASSQAGQGFYGYTF.

This clonotype was detected a few times. V gene TRBV24-1 combines with J gene TRBJ1-1; D is undetermined. The CDR3 consists of 13 residues. Trimming stripped 10 bases from V and 2 bases from J, with 13 bases between. The germline V gene encodes CDR1 KGHDR and CDR2 SFDVKD. The DNA of the CDR3 is TGTGCCACTCGGAGTCCGGGCAACACTGAAGCTTTCTTT. It specifies CATRSPGNTEAFF.

This clonotype was detected a few times. The J gene is TRBJ2-1, the V gene TRBV28, with TRBD2 matching 14 bases. After removal of 7 bases from V and 6 bases from J, the junction contained 14 bases not matched to a gene. CDR1 MDHEN and CDR2 SYDVKM come from the germline V gene. This CDR3 has 18 residues. CDR3 region: CASTLGGLAGVYRNEQFF. The CDR3 DNA reads as TGTGCCAGCACCTTAGGGGGACTAGCGGGGGTGTACCGCAATGAGCAGTTCTTC.

The chain couples TRBV29-1 to TRBJ1-1; 10 bases are a match to TRBD1. Germline CDR1 is SQVTM and CDR2 is ANQGSEA. This CDR3 is 12 amino acids long. This chain's CDR3 is CSYGTGDTEAFF. The CDR3 bases are TGCAGTTACGGGACAGGGGATACTGAAGCTTTCTTT.

This clonotype was counted a few times. The chain employs TRBV24-1 and TRBJ2-3, with no clear D. Germline assignment: CDR1 KGHDR and CDR2 SFDVKD. Trimming removed 4 bases at V and 6 bases at J, with 16 bases between. The CDR3 extends over 15 amino acids. The DNA for the CDR3 is TGTGCCACCAGTGACCAAACCCGCGAAAGGGATACGCAGTATTTT. It codes for CATSDQTRERDTQYF.

A few counts support this clonotype. The rearrangement uses TRBV27 and TRBJ2-7; either TRBD1 or TRBD2 may fit D (5 bases each). The ends were cut back, 7 bases at V and 5 bases at J, with 12 bases in the middle. The CDR3 sequence is 12 residues long. Per germline, CDR1 MNHEY and CDR2 SMNVEV (reference sequence). The CDR3 loop reads CASNFGGNEQYV. As DNA, the CDR3 is TGTGCCAGCAATTTTGGGGGAAACGAGCAGTACGTC.

This clonotype was picked up a small number of times. The gene calls are TRBV27 and TRBJ1-4; D remains ambiguous. CDR3 length: 15 amino acids. The V gene lost 1 base and the J gene lost 10 bases, with 16 bases spanning the gap. Germline CDR1 MNHEY, CDR2 SMNVEV (reference sequence). This chain's CDR3 is CASSLFGSSIGKLFF. The CDR3 DNA is TGTGCCAGCAGTTTATTTGGAAGTAGCATTGGAAAACTGTTTTTT.

This clonotype was seen more than once but under ten times. The J gene is TRBJ2-5, the V gene TRBV12-3 or TRBV12-4, with 9 positions matching TRBD1. The CDR3 is 14 residues long. V was clipped by 6 bases and J by 4 bases; unmatched bases: 6. The CDR3 loop is CASSPETGGETQYF. The CDR3, as DNA: TGTGCCAGCAGCCCCGAGACAGGGGGAGAGACCCAGTACTTC.

The chain uses TRBV2 and TRBJ1-3, with 7 bases lining up with TRBD1. Germline CDR1 and CDR2: SNHLY and FYNNEI. The CDR3 sequence is 14 residues long. V dropped 5 bases and J dropped 7; count of bases not matched to a gene: 8. The CDR3 DNA reads as TGTGCCAGCAGTTCCGCCAGGGGGATTAACACCATATATTTT. It is translated as CASSSARGINTIYF.

The chain recombines TRBV12-3 or TRBV12-4 with TRBJ2-7; D unclear. This CDR3 spans 16 amino acids. With 3 bases removed from V and 3 bases from J, the gap between germline ends came to 18 bases. CDR3 loop: CASSFAPSSLSYEQYF. The CDR3, as DNA: TGTGCCAGCAGTTTTGCCCCGTCATCCCTGAGCTACGAGCAGTACTTC.

This clonotype was seen just once. The V call is TRBV2, the J call TRBJ2-7; 7 bases agree with TRBD2. Trimming cost V 11 bases and J 4 bases; bases outside gene matches: 2. The CDR3 is made up of 10 amino acids. Germline CDR1 and CDR2: SNHLY and FYNNEI. The CDR3 DNA is TGTGCCGCGGGAGAGTACGAGCAGTACGTC. This encodes CAAGEYEQYV.

As for this clonotype: The junction does not match germline at one end; this may be a read error. The chain recombines TRBV4-2 with TRBJ1-1; 9 nucleotides align to TRBD1. The length of the CDR3 is 15 residues. Per germline, CDR1 LGHNA and CDR2 YNFKEQ. The CDR3 region is CASSQTGTGNTGAFF. The CDR3 DNA reads as TGTGCCAGCAGCCAAACGGGGACAGGGAACACTGGAGCTTTCTTT.

The V and J genes are TRBV11-2 and TRBJ2-7; 8 bases map to TRBD2. Per the germline V gene, CDR1 is SGHAT and CDR2 is FQNNGV. V shed 5 bases and J 2 bases; nucleotides not matched to a gene: 8. CDR3 length: 15 residues. This CDR3 reads CASSPNRLATYEQYF. The CDR3 DNA reads TGTGCCAGCAGCCCAAACAGACTAGCGACCTACGAGCAGTACTTC.

V usage is TRBV5-4 and J usage is TRBJ1-2; D is perhaps TRBD1 (5 bases). This CDR3 region has 15 residues. CDR1 is SGHNT, CDR2 YYREEE, per germline (reference sequence). Trimming cost V 1 base and J 4 bases, with 14 bases left between them. The CDR3 spells CASSLFWGGVYGYTF. In DNA, the CDR3 is TGTGCCAGCAGCTTGTTCTGGGGAGGGGTCTATGGCTACACCTTC.

This clonotype came up once. The rearrangement links TRBV11-3 to TRBJ2-1; D ambiguous. This CDR3 region has 15 residues. The V gene's germline CDR1 is SGHNT and CDR2 YENEEA. Trimming took off 1 base at V and 5 bases at J, with 12 bases between the two ends. The CDR3 spells CASSLAGARNNEQFF. CDR3 sequence (DNA): TGTGCCAGCAGCTTAGCAGGAGCGAGAAACAATGAGCAGTTCTTC.

This clonotype showed up just a few times. The chain recombines TRBV7-9 with TRBJ1-1, with D perhaps TRBD1 (6 bases). Germline V gene sequence: CDR1 SEHNR, CDR2 FQNEAQ (reference sequence). Trimming took off 3 bases at V and 3 bases at J, with 11 bases between the two ends. This CDR3 spans 14 amino acids. The CDR3 bases are TGTGCCAGCAGCTTTTATACAGGGCACACTGAAGCTTTCTTT. This codes for CASSFYTGHTEAFF.

The chain couples TRBV10-2 to TRBJ1-2; no clear D. From germline, CDR1 is WSHSY and CDR2 SAAADI. The CDR3 spans 14 residues. The V and J ends lost 2 bases and 0 bases respectively, with 7 bases between them. The CDR3 region has the DNA TGCGCCAGCAGTGAGGCAGTTCCTAACTATGGCTACACCTTC. This gives the protein CASSEAVPNYGYTF.

In its sample, this clonotype was seen a few times. V usage is TRBV6-1 and J usage is TRBJ2-3, with 7 positions matching TRBD1. Germline values: CDR1 MNHNS, CDR2 SASEGT. V gave up 6 bases and J gave up 2 bases; unmatched junction bases: 8. This CDR3 has 15 amino acids. The chain's CDR3 is CASRTGLGDTDTQYF. The CDR3 coding sequence is TGTGCCAGCAGGACAGGGTTGGGGGACACAGATACGCAGTATTTT.

This clonotype has more than one count but fewer than ten. This chain connects TRBV9 to TRBJ2-1; no reliable D call. This CDR3 is built from 15 residues. Germline values: CDR1 SGDLS, CDR2 YYNGEE. V was pared by 1 base and J by 0 bases, with 8 bases between. The CDR3 is CASSVMPNSYNEQFF. As DNA, the CDR3 is TGTGCCAGCAGCGTAATGCCCAACTCCTACAATGAGCAGTTCTTC.

The chain links TRBV12-3 or TRBV12-4 to TRBJ2-5; perhaps TRBD1 as D (6 bases). The CDR3 runs to 14 residues. The ends were cut back, 5 bases at V and 1 base at J, with 11 bases in the middle. The CDR3 nucleotides are TGTGCCAGCAGTCCAGGGGCCAGCCAAGAGACCCAGTACTTC. This translates into CASSPGASQETQYF.

This chain links TRBV4-3 with TRBJ2-1, with TRBD1 matching 7 bases. CDR3 length equals 16 residues. Germline V lookup: CDR1 LGHNA, CDR2 YSLEER. The V gene end was trimmed by 0 bases and the J gene end by 2 bases; junction bases not matched to a gene: 4. The CDR3 loop reads CASSQEVDRPYNEQFF. The CDR3 coding sequence is TGCGCCAGCAGCCAAGAGGTGGACAGGCCCTACAATGAGCAGTTCTTC.

CDR3 sequence: CASSFVRGTQYF. CDR3 bases: TGTGCCAGCAGTTTTGTCCGTGGGACCCAGTACTTC. The V call is TRBV28, the J call TRBJ2-5; D is unclear. CDR1 and CDR2 (germline): MDHEN, SYDVKM. CDR3 length: 12 residues. V dropped 3 bases and J dropped 7 bases, with 9 bases sitting between them. Full variable domain (rest looked up from reference TRBV28 and TRBJ2-5): DVKVTQSSRYLVKRTGEKVFLECVQDMDHENMFWYRQDPGLGLRLIYFSYDVKMKEKGDIPEGYSVSREKKERFSLILESASTNQTSMYLCASSFVRGTQYFGPGTRLLVL.

The J gene is TRBJ2-1, the V gene TRBV29-1, with 8 bases identical to TRBD2. V gave up 6 bases and J gave up 9 bases; unmatched junction bases: 4. CDR1 is SQVTM and CDR2 is ANQGSEA in the germline V gene. The CDR3 is 11 amino acids. CDR3 amino acids: CSVPTSGEQFF. The CDR3 DNA reads TGCAGCGTCCCAACTAGCGGTGAGCAGTTCTTC.

This chain links TRBV6-6 with TRBJ2-4; 9 positions agree with TRBD2. After removal of 4 bases from V and 6 bases from J, the junction contained 1 base not matched to a gene. CDR3 size: 13 residues. CDR1 and CDR2 from the germline V gene are MNHNY and SVGAGI (reference sequence). CDR3 DNA: TGTGCCAGCAGTTCGGGACTAGCAAACATTCAGTACTTC. It codes for CASSSGLANIQYF.

The V and J genes are TRBV7-9 and TRBJ2-1; weak D call: TRBD2 (5 bases). Germline-derived CDR1 and CDR2 are SEHNR and FQNEAQ (reference sequence). Between the trimmed V and J ends, which lost 7 bases and 6 bases, there was a span of 16 bases. This CDR3 comprises 14 residues. The CDR3 spells CASTERSGGNEQFF. Here the CDR3 DNA reads TGTGCCAGCACCGAAAGGTCAGGAGGCAATGAGCAGTTCTTC.

This clonotype was seen a few times. V usage is TRBV20-1 and J usage is TRBJ2-5; unclear D gene. CDR3 length: 10 amino acids. With 6 bases removed from V and 0 bases from J, the gap between germline ends came to 2 bases. Germline V lookup: CDR1 DFQATT, CDR2 SNEGSKA (reference sequence). The CDR3 DNA reads as TGCAGTGCGAACCAAGAGACCCAGTACTTC. Protein sequence: CSANQETQYF.

The chain recombines TRBV12-3 or TRBV12-4 with TRBJ2-2; tentative D call: TRBD2 (5 bases). With 3 bases removed from V and 4 bases from J, the gap between germline ends came to 12 bases. The CDR3 sequence is 15 residues long. CDR3 bases: TGTGCCAGCAGTTTCGGGAATCCGACCACCGGGGAGCTGTTTTTT. This encodes CASSFGNPTTGELFF.

There are a few counts of this clonotype. This chain connects TRBV7-6 to TRBJ2-5; TRBD2 matches 11 bases. V shed 5 bases and J 5 bases; nucleotides not matched to a gene: 13. Germline assignment: CDR1 SGHVS and CDR2 FNYEAQ. The CDR3 spans 17 residues. Written as DNA, the CDR3 is TGTGCCAGCAGCCCCATTAGCGGGGGGGCCGTTCGGGAGACCCAGTACTTC. Encoded protein: CASSPISGGAVRETQYF.